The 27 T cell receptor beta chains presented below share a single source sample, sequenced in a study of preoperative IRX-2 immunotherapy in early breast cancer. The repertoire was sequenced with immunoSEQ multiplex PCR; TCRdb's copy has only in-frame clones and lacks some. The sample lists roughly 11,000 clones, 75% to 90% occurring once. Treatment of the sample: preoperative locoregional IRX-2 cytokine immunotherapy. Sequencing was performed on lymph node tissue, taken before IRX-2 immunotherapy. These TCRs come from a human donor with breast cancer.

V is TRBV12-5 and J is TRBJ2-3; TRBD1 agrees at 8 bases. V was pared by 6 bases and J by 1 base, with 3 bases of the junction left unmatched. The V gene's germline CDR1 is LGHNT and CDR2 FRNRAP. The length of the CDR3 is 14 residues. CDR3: CASGSGQGTDTQYF. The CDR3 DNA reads TGTGCTAGTGGCTCGGGACAGGGCACAGATACGCAGTATTTT.

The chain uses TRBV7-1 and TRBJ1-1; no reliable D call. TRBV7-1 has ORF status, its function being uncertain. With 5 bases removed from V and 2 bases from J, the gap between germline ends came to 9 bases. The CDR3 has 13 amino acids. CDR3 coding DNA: TGTGCCAGCAGCGAGGAGGGAAACACTGAAGCTTTCTTT. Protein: CASSEEGNTEAFF.

The CDR3 sequence is CASSVGGELFF. The CDR3 DNA sequence: TGTGCCAGCAGTGTTGGGGGAGAGCTGTTTTTT. The chain carries TRBV6-9 and TRBJ2-2; the D call may be TRBD1 or TRBD2 (5 bases each). Germline V gene data show CDR1 as MNHGY and CDR2 as SVAAGI. The CDR3 runs 11 residues. V lost 5 bases and J lost 11, with 9 bases in between.

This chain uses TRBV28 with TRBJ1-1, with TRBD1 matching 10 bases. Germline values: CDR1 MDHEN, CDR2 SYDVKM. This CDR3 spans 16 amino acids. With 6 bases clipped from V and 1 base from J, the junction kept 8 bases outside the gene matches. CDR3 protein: CASRRDRGMGNTEAFF. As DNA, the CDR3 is TGTGCCAGCAGGAGGGACAGGGGTATGGGGAACACTGAAGCTTTCTTT.

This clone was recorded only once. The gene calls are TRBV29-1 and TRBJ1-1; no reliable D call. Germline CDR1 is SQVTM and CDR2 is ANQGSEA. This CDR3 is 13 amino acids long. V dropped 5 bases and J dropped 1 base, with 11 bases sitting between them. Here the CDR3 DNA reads TGCAGCGTTAGTAGATTCAGGAACACTGAAGCTTTCTTT. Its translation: CSVSRFRNTEAFF. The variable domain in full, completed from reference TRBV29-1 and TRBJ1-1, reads SAVISQKPSRDICQRGTSLTIQCQVDSQVTMMFWYRQQPGQSLTLIATANQGSEATYESGFVIDKFPISRPNLTFSTLTVSNMSPEDSSIYLCSVSRFRNTEAFFGQGTRLTVV.

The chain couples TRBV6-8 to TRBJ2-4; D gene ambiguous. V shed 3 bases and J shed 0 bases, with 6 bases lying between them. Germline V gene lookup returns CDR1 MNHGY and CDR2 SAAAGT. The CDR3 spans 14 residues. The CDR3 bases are TGTGCCAGCAGTTATGGTGTAGCCAAAAACATTCAGTACTTC. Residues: CASSYGVAKNIQYF.

The CDR3 spells CASSQDVGYGYTF. CDR3 coding DNA: TGTGCCAGCAGCCAAGACGTAGGTTATGGCTACACCTTC. V and J are TRBV7-1 and TRBJ1-2; D is undetermined. TRBV7-1 counts as an open reading frame of uncertain function. The CDR3 spans 13 residues. With 5 bases removed from V and 5 bases from J, the gap between germline ends came to 12 bases.

CDR3 region: CATSRDTDTGELFF. The CDR3 DNA reads TGTGCCACCAGCAGAGATACGGACACCGGGGAGCTGTTTTTT. V usage is TRBV15 and J usage is TRBJ2-2; D gene ambiguous. This CDR3 has 14 residues. Deletions cut 0 bases from V and 3 bases from J, with 5 bases between. The germline V gene encodes CDR1 LNHNV and CDR2 YYDKDF (reference sequence).

The DNA of the CDR3 is TGTGCCAGCAGTTATCCCACGGGAACCCCTAGCACAGATACGCAGTATTTT. This translates into CASSYPTGTPSTDTQYF. The rearrangement joins TRBV6-7 to TRBJ2-3, with TRBD2 as a possible D gene (5 bases). Being an ORF, TRBV6-7 has a function that is uncertain. Trimming left V 3 bases short and J 0 bases short, with 16 bases between. The CDR3 has 17 amino acids.

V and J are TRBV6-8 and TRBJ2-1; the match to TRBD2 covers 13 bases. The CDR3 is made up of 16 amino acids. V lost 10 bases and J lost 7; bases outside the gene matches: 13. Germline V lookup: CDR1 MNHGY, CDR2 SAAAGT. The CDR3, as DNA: TGTGCCATCATTTCGCCGGGACTAGCGGGAAAGAATGAGCAGTTCTTC. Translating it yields CAIISPGLAGKNEQFF.

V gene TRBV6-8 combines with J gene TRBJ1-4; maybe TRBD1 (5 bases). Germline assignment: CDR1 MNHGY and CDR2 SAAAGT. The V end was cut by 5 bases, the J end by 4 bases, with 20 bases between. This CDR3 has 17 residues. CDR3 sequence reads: CASSGFRGSGGNEKLFF. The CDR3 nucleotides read TGTGCCAGCAGTGGGTTTCGGGGGTCAGGCGGTAATGAAAAACTGTTTTTT.

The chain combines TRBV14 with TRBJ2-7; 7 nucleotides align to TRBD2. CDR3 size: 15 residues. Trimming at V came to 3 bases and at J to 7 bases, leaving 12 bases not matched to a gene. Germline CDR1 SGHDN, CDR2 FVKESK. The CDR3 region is CASSQDRAGRMEQYF. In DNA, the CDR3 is TGTGCCAGCAGCCAGGATCGAGCGGGAAGAATGGAGCAGTACTTC.

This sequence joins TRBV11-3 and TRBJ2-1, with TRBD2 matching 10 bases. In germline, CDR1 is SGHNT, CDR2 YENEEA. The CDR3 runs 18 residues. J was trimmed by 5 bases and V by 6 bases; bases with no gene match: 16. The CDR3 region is CASSRMPGASGSNNEQFF. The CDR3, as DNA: TGTGCCAGCAGTAGAATGCCGGGGGCTAGCGGGAGTAACAATGAGCAGTTCTTC. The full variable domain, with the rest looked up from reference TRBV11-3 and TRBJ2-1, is EAGVVQSPRYKIIEKKQPVAFWCNPISGHNTLYWYLQNLGQGPELLIRYENEEAVDDSQLPKDRFSAERLKGVDSTLKIQPAELGDSAVYLCASSRMPGASGSNNEQFFGPGTRLTVL.

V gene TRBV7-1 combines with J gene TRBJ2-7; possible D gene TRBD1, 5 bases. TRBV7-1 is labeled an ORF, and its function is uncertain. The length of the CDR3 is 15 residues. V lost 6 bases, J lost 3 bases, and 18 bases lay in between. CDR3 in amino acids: CASSYAQGLGYEQYF. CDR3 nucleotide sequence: TGTGCCAGCAGTTACGCGCAGGGTTTAGGCTACGAGCAGTACTTC.

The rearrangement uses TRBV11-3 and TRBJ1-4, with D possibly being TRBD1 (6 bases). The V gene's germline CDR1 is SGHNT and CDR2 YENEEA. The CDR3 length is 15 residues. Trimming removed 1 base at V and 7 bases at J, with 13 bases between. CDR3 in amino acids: CASSLVGGPGEKLFF. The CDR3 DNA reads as TGTGCCAGCAGCTTAGTGGGGGGCCCGGGTGAAAAACTGTTTTTT.

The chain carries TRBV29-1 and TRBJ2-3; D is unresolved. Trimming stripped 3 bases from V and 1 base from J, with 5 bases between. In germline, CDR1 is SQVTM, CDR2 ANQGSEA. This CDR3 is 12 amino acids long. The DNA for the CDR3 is TGCAGCGTTGACCCGGGCACAGATACGCAGTATTTT. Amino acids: CSVDPGTDTQYF.

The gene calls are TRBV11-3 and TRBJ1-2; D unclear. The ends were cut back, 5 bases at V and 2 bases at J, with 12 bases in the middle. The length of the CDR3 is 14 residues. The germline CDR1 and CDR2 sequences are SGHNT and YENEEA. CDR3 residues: CASSLMQENYGYTF. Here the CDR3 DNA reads TGTGCCAGCAGCCTCATGCAAGAGAACTATGGCTACACCTTC.

CDR3 residues: CASSSPPSSGEQYF. CDR3 nucleotide sequence: TGTGCCAGCAGCTCCCCCCCTAGCTCCGGCGAGCAGTACTTC. The chain joins TRBV11-3 to TRBJ2-7, with D perhaps TRBD2 (5 bases). Germline assignment: CDR1 SGHNT and CDR2 YENEEA. The germline V and J ends were trimmed by 4 bases and 6 bases, with 16 bases remaining between them. The CDR3 runs to 14 residues.

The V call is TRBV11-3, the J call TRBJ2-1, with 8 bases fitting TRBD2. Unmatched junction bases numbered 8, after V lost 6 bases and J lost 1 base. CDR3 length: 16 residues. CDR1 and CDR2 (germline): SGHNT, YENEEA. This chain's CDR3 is CASRGNIAGSYNEQFF. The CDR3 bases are TGTGCCAGCAGGGGGAACATAGCGGGATCCTACAATGAGCAGTTCTTC.

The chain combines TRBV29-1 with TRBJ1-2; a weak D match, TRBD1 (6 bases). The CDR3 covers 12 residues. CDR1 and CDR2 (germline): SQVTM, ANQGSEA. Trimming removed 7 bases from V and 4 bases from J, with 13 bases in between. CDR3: CSGYRVSYGYTF. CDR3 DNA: TGCAGCGGCTACAGGGTATCCTATGGCTACACCTTC.

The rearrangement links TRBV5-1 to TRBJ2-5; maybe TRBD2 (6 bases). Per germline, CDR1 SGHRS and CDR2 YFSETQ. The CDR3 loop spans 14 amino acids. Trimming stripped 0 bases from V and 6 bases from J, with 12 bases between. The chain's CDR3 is CASSLVGGTQTQYF. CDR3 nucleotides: TGCGCCAGCAGCTTGGTGGGAGGTACGCAGACCCAGTACTTC. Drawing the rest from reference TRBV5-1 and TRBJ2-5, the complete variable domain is KAGVTQTPRYLIKTRGQQVTLSCSPISGHRSVSWYQQTPGQGLQFLFEYFSETQRNKGNFPGRFSGRQFSNSRSEMNVSTLELGDSALYLCASSLVGGTQTQYFGPGTRLLVL.

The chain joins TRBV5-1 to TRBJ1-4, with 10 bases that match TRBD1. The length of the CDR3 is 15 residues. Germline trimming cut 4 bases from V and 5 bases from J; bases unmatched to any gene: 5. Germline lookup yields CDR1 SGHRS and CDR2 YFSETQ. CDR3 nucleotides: TGCGCCAGCAGCCCGGACAGGGGGAGGAATGAAAAACTGTTTTTT. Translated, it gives CASSPDRGRNEKLFF. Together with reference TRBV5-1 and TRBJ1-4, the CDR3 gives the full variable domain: KAGVTQTPRYLIKTRGQQVTLSCSPISGHRSVSWYQQTPGQGLQFLFEYFSETQRNKGNFPGRFSGRQFSNSRSEMNVSTLELGDSALYLCASSPDRGRNEKLFFGSGTQLSVL.

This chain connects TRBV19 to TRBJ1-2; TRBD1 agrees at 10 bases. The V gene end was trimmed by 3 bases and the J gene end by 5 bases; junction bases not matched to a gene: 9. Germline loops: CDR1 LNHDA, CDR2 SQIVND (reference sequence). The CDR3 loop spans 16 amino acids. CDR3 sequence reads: CASSIPQTGGWYGYTF. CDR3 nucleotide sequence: TGTGCCAGTAGTATTCCTCAGACAGGGGGCTGGTATGGCTACACCTTC.

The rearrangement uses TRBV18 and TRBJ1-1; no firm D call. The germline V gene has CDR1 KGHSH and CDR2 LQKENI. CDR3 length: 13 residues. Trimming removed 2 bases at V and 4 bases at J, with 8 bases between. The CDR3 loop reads CASSPLDTTEAFF. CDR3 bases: TGTGCCAGCTCACCATTAGACACCACTGAAGCTTTCTTT.

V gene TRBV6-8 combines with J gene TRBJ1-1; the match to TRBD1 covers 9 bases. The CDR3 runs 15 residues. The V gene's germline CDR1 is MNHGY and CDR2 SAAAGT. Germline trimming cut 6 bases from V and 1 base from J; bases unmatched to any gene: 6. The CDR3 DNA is TGTGCCAGCAGGAAACAGGGGGCATCGAACACTGAAGCTTTCTTT. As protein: CASRKQGASNTEAFF.

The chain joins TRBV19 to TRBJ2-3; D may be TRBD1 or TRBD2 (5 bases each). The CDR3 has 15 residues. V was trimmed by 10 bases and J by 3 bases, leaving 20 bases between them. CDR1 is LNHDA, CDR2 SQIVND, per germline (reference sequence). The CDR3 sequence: CATSGSRVQTDTQYF. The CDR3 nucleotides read TGTGCCACCTCAGGGTCGAGGGTCCAAACAGATACGCAGTATTTT.

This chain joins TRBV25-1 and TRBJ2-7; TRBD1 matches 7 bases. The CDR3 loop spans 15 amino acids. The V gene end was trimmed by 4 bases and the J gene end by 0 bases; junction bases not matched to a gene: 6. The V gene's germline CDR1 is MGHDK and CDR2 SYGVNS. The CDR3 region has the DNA TGTGCCAGCAGTGGAGGACAGGAGAGCTCCTACGAGCAGTACTTC. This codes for CASSGGQESSYEQYF.